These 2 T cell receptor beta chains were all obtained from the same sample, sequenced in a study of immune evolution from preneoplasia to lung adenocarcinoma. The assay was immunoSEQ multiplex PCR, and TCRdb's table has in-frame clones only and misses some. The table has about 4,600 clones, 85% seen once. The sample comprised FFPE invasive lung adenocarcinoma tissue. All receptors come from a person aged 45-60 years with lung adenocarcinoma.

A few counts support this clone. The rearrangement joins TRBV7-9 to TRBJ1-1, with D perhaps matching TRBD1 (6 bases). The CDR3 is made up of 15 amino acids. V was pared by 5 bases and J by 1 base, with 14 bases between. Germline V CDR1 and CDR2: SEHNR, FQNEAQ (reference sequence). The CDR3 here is CASSPTAGANTEAFF. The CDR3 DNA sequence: TGTGCCAGCAGCCCGACCGCGGGGGCGAACACTGAAGCTTTCTTT.

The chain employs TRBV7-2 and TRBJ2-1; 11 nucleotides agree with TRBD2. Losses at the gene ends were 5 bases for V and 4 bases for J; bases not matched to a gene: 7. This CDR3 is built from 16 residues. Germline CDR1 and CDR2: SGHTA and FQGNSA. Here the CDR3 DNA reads TGTGCCAGCAGCACCCGACTAGCGGGAAGGTACAATGAGCAGTTCTTC. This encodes CASSTRLAGRYNEQFF.